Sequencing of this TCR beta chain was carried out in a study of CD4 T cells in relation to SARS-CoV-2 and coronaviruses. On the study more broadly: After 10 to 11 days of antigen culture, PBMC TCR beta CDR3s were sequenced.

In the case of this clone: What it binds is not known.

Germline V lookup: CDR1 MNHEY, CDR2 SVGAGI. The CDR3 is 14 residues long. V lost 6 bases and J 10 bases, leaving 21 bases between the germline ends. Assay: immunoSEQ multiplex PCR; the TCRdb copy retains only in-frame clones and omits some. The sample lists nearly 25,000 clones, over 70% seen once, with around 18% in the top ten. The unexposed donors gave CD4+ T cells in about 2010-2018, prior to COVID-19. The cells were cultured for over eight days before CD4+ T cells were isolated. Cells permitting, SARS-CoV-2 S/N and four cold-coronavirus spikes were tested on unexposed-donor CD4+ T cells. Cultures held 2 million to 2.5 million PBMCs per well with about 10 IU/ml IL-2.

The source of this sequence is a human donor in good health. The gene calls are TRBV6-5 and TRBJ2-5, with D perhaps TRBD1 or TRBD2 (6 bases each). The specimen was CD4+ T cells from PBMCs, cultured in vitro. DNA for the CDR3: TGTGCCAGCAGCCGCCCGGGGGCCGGACGCAGCCAGTACTTC. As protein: CASSRPGAGRSQYF.